This record looks at one TCR beta chain sequence and its context. This CDR3 region has 13 residues. V lost 0 bases and J 14 bases, leaving 14 bases between the germline ends. Germline V CDR1 and CDR2: DFQATT, SNEGSKA (reference sequence). The data were taken from a study of blood T cells in healthy people across ages. A second PCR of roughly 7 to 11 cycles used a sample-barcoded 5' primer and a J-beta primer mix. TCRdb re-called the 5' RACE reads through MiXCR, storing one row per CDR3 protein. The sample has approximately 850,000 distinct CDR3 sequences, approximately 48% seen once. Per sample, a minimum of 7 million PBMCs were isolated. The authors extracted at least 6 micrograms of total RNA per sample.

The sequence was obtained from a man in his sixties in good health. This chain joins TRBV20-1 and TRBJ1-6, with D possibly TRBD1 on 6 matching bases. The source material was blood. The CDR3 DNA follows: TGCAGTGCTAGAGACTCGGGGGGGCGGACCCTCCACTTT. As protein: CSARDSGGRTLHF.